These 2 T cell receptor beta chains were all obtained from the same sample, sequenced in a study of T cell changes during pregnancy in multiple sclerosis. The repertoire was sequenced with immunoSEQ multiplex PCR; TCRdb's copy has only in-frame clones and lacks some. The sample lists around 96,000 clones; roughly 94% were seen once. The source was peripheral blood, collected after pregnancy. The source of these receptors is a female donor in good health, enrolled as a control in a pregnancy study.

The chain employs TRBV27 and TRBJ2-5, with 11 bases matching TRBD1. Losses at the gene ends were 5 bases for V and 5 bases for J; bases not matched to a gene: 10. Germline V gene data show CDR1 as MNHEY and CDR2 as SMNVEV (reference sequence). The CDR3 is 16 residues long. The CDR3 DNA reads as TGTGCCAGCAGTCCCCCAAGGGACAGGGGGTCGGAGACCCAGTACTTC. Amino acid sequence: CASSPPRDRGSETQYF.

This chain joins TRBV2 and TRBJ2-1; 8 positions agree with TRBD2. CDR1 is SNHLY and CDR2 is FYNNEI in the germline V gene. The CDR3 runs to 15 residues. Losses at the gene ends were 5 bases for V and 3 bases for J; bases not matched to a gene: 6. CDR3 residues: CASSQAGTSYNEQFF. The CDR3 nucleotides are TGTGCCAGCAGTCAGGCCGGGACTAGCTACAATGAGCAGTTCTTC.